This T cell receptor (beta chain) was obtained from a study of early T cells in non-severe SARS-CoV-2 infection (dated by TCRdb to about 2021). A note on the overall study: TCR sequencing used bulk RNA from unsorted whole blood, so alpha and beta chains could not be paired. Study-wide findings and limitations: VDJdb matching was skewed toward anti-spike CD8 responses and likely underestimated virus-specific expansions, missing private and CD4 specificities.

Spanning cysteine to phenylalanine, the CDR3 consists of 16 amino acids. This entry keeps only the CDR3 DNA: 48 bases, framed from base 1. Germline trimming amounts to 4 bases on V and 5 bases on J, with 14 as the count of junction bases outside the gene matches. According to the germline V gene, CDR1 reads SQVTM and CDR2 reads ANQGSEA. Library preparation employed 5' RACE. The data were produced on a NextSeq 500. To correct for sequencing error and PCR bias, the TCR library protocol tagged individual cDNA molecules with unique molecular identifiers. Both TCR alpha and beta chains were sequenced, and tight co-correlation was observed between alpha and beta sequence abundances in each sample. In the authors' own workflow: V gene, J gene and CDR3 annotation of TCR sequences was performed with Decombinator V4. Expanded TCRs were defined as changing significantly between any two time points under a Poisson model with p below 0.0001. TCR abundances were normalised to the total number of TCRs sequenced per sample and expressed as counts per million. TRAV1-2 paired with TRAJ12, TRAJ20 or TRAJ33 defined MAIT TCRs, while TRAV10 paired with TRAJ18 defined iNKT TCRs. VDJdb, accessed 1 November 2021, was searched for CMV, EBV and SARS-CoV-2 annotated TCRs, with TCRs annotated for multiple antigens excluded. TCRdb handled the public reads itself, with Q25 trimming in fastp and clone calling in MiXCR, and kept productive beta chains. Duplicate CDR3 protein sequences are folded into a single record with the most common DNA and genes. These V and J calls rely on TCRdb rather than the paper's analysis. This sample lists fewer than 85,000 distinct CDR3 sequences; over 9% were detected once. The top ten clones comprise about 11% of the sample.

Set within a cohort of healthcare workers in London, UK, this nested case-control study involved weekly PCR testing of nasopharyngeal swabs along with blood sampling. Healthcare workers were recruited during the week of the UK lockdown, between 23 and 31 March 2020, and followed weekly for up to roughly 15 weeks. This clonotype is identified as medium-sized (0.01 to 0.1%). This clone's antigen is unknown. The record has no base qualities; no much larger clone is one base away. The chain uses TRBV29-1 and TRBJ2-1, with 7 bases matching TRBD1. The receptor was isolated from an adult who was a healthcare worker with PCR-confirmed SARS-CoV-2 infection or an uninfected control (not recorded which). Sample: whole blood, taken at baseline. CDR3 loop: CSVVPSEGAVHNEQFF. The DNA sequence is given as TGCAGCGTTGTCCCCTCAGAGGGGGCAGTCCACAATGAGCAGTTCTTC.